This T cell receptor beta chain was sequenced for a study of T cells after yellow fever vaccination. This clonotype was observed many times. TCRdb re-analysed the 5' RACE reads in MiXCR, keeping a single row per CDR3 protein. Altogether some 340,000 distinct CDR3 sequences are present, 9.5% to 12% being singletons, with the ten largest covering roughly 3%. This CDR3 is 14 amino acids long. Germline values: CDR1 SGHRS, CDR2 YFSETQ. Trimming took 4 bases from V and 3 from J; bases not matched to a gene: 3. The V call is TRBV5-1, the J call TRBJ2-2; TRBD1 matches 7 bases. The sequenced sample was CD4+ T cells sorted from PBMCs, obtained 45 days after the yellow fever booster vaccination. The origin of this receptor is a man aged 18 to 35 who received the YFV17D yellow fever vaccine. CDR3 sequence (DNA): TGCGCCAGCAGCACGACAGGGTACACCGGGGAGCTGTTTTTT. It specifies CASSTTGYTGELFF.